Given below is one TCR beta chain in context. Its target is unknown. This record belongs to a study of post-analysis software for immune sequencing data. Background on the study: Courses of disease covered relapsing-remitting, secondary progressive and progressive-relapsing multiple sclerosis. Study-level findings and limits: There were five or six TRBV segments more frequent in patients than controls, and TRBV5-6, TRBV5-1 and TRBV20-1 were among them. Those with multiple sclerosis, the patient group, showed significantly lower normalized Chao1 diversity than controls.

The TCR beta cDNA libraries carried unique molecular identifiers. In TCRdb, the PCR reads were re-called with MiXCR into one record per CDR3 protein. The table has roughly 800,000 distinct CDR3 sequences, 46% seen once. This CDR3 is 13 amino acids long. Between the trimmed V and J ends, which lost 1 base and 7 bases, there was a span of 8 bases. The sample comprised blood. This sequence originates from a girl between 10 and 17 years old with multiple sclerosis. V usage is TRBV12-3 or TRBV12-4 and J usage is TRBJ2-1, with D unclear. The CDR3 DNA reads TGTGCCAGCAGTTTAGAACCTGGGAATGAGCAGTTCTTC. Its translation is CASSLEPGNEQFF.